The T cell receptor beta chain under discussion was sequenced for a study of technical replicates of blood from a handful of donors. This CDR3 comprises 13 residues. V lost 3 bases, J lost 8 bases, and 16 bases lay in between. Germline V gene sequence: CDR1 GTSNPN, CDR2 SVGIG (reference sequence). Measured with immunoSEQ multiplex PCR; TCRdb has only the in-frame clones, and not every one. This table holds 75,000 or so clones, 95% found once. This clonotype originated in a human donor in good health. The sample was T cells isolated from PBMCs. The chain recombines TRBV30 with TRBJ1-2; D perhaps matches TRBD1 (5 bases). Written as DNA, the CDR3 is TGTGCCTGGAGCCAACGCCAGGGTAGGGGCTACACCTTC. The encoded protein is CAWSQRQGRGYTF.